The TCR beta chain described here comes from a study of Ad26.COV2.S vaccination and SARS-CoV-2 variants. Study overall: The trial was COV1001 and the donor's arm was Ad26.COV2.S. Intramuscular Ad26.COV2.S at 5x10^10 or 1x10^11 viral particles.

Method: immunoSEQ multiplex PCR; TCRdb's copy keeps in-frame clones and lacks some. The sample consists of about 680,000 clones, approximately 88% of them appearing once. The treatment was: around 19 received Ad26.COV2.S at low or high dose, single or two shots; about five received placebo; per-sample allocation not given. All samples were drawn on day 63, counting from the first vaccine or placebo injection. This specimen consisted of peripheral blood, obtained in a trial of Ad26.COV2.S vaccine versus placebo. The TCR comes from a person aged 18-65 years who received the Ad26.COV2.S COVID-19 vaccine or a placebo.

This chain's CDR3 is CASSSRLVREETQYF. For the CDR3, the DNA is TGTGCCAGCAGCTCCCGACTAGTGAGGGAAGAGACCCAGTACTTC. The chain recombines TRBV11-1 with TRBJ2-5; perhaps TRBD2 as D (6 bases). Germline V gives CDR1 SGHAT, CDR2 FQDESV (reference sequence). V lost 4 bases and J lost 3, with 15 bases in between. This CDR3 region has 15 residues.